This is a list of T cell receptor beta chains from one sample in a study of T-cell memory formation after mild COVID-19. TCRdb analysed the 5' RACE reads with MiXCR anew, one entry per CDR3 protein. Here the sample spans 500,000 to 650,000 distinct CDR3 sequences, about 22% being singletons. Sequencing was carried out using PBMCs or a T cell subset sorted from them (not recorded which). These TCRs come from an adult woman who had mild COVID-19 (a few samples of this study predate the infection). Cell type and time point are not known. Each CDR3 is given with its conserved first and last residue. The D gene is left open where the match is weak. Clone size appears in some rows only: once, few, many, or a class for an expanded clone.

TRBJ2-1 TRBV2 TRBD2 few CASRRGLAGEYNEQFF TGTGCCAGCAGAAGGGGACTAGCGGGGGAATACAATGAGCAGTTCTTC
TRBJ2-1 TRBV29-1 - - CSVDARARFYNEQFF TGCAGCGTTGACGCCCGGGCGAGGTTCTACAATGAGCAGTTCTTC
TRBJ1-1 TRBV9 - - CASSVDRGLMNTEAFF TGTGCCAGCAGCGTGGACCGGGGACTGATGAACACTGAAGCTTTCTTT
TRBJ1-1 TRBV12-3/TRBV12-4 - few CASRTPPTEAFF TGTGCCAGCAGAACTCCCCCCACTGAAGCTTTCTTT
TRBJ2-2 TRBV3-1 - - CASSQDSSRAGELFF TGTGCCAGCAGCCAAGATAGTTCGAGGGCCGGGGAGCTGTTTTTT
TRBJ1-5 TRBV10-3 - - CAISRTDDQPQHF TGTGCCATCTCGAGGACAGACGATCAGCCCCAGCATTTT
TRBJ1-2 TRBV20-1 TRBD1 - CSASGDRGNGYTF TGCAGTGCTAGTGGGGACAGGGGGAATGGCTACACCTTC
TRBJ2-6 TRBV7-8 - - CASSTTTSSGANVLTF TGTGCCAGCAGCACTACCACTAGCTCTGGGGCCAACGTCCTGACTTTC
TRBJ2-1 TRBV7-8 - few CASRLLGGPSYNEQFF TGTGCCAGCAGACTATTGGGCGGCCCCTCCTACAATGAGCAGTTCTTC
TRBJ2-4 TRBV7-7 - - CASSPKSPPAKNIQYF TGTGCCAGCAGCCCGAAGTCACCCCCAGCCAAAAACATTCAGTACTTC
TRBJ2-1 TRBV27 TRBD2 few CASSRTSGSLILNEQFF TGTGCCAGCAGCCGGACTAGCGGGAGCCTTATTTTAAATGAGCAGTTCTTC
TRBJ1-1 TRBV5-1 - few CASSQMGGTEAFF TGCGCCAGCAGCCAAATGGGGGGGACTGAAGCTTTCTTT
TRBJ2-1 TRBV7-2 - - CASSKGPSGEQFF TGTGCCAGCAGCAAGGGCCCTAGTGGAGAGCAGTTCTTC
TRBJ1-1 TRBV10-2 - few CASSDRQNTEAFF TGCGCCAGCAGTGACAGACAGAACACTGAAGCTTTCTTT
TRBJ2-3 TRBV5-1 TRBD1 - CASSFQGAGTDTQYF TGCGCCAGCAGCTTTCAGGGGGCTGGCACAGATACGCAGTATTTT
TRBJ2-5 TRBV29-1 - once CSVGVGETQYF TGCAGCGTTGGAGTGGGGGAGACCCAGTACTTC
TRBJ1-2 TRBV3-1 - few CASSQVAGDYTF TGTGCCAGCAGCCAAGTCGCAGGTGATTACACCTTC
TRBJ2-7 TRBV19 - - CASTGGGGSYEQYF TGTGCCAGTACCGGAGGGGGCGGAAGCTACGAGCAGTACTTC
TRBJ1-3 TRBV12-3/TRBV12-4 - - CASSKTGTWGNSGNTIYF TGTGCCAGCAGTAAAACCGGGACATGGGGAAACTCTGGAAACACCATATATTTT
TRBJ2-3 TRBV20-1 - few CSARDARVGSSTDTQYF TGCAGTGCTAGGGACGCCAGGGTAGGGTCTAGCACAGATACGCAGTATTTT
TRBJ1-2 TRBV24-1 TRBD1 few CATSDWNRGGGYTF TGTGCCACCAGTGATTGGAACAGGGGAGGAGGCTACACCTTC
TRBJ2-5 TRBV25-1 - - CASSEGSWETQYF TGTGCCAGCAGTGAGGGGAGCTGGGAGACCCAGTACTTC
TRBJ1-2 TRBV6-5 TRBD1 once CASSTSKGQGYGYTF TGTGCCAGCAGCACAAGTAAAGGACAGGGCTATGGCTACACCTTC
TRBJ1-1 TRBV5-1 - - CASSPTVGTEAFF TGCGCCAGCAGCCCTACGGTGGGTACTGAAGCTTTCTTT